These 13 T cell receptor beta chains share one sample of origin, sequenced in a study of blood T cell repertoires in COVID-19. TCRdb's copy holds only in-frame clones and misses some; the assay was immunoSEQ multiplex PCR. The sample contains about 200,000 clones, about 88% of which appear only once. What was sequenced was peripheral blood. The receptors were sampled from an elderly woman with acute or convalescent COVID-19.

The chain uses TRBV6-6 and TRBJ1-5; 11 bases match TRBD1. The CDR3 covers 15 residues. V shed 2 bases, J shed 7 bases, and the junction held 4 bases outside the gene matches. Germline V lookup: CDR1 MNHNY, CDR2 SVGAGI (reference sequence). The CDR3 nucleotides are TGTGCCAGCAGTTACGGGACAGGGGGAAGGCAGCCCCAGCATTTT. Protein: CASSYGTGGRQPQHF.

CDR3 sequence (DNA): TGTGCCAGCACCCCCATTAGCGGGAGCTACGAGCAGTACTTC. This translates into CASTPISGSYEQYF. This chain links TRBV7-2 with TRBJ2-7; TRBD2 aligns across 9 bases. CDR1 and CDR2 from the germline V gene are SGHTA and FQGNSA. The junction had 7 bases not matched to a gene; V was cut back by 7 bases and J by 3 bases. This CDR3 is built from 14 residues.

This chain uses TRBV5-4 with TRBJ1-2; TRBD1 might be the D (6 bases). The CDR3 loop spans 15 amino acids. The germline CDR1 and CDR2 sequences are SGHNT and YYREEE (reference sequence). Trimming took off 0 bases at V and 4 bases at J, with 13 bases between the two ends. In DNA, the CDR3 is TGTGCCAGCAGCTTGGTGTCAGGGGTGTCCTATGGCTACACCTTC. This sequence encodes CASSLVSGVSYGYTF.

The chain combines TRBV5-1 with TRBJ2-5; D not certain. CDR1 SGHRS and CDR2 YFSETQ come from the germline V gene. V was shortened by 2 bases and J by 1 base, with 9 bases between the two germline ends. This CDR3 has 14 residues. The CDR3 nucleotides read TGCGCCAGCAGCTTACAGAGTTTCCAAGAGACCCAGTACTTC. This codes for CASSLQSFQETQYF.

The chain carries TRBV9 and TRBJ1-6; a possible D gene is TRBD1 (5 bases). This CDR3 has 17 residues. Germline V gene data show CDR1 as SGDLS and CDR2 as YYNGEE. The V and J ends lost 3 bases and 7 bases respectively, with 20 bases between them. The CDR3 DNA sequence: TGTGCCAGCAGCGCCTCCGGGGGGTCGATGGGCAATTCACCCCTCCACTTT. It codes for CASSASGGSMGNSPLHF.

Written as DNA, the CDR3 is TGTGCCAGCAGCGTGGGACAGGCTAATGAAAAACTGTTTTTT. This sequence encodes CASSVGQANEKLFF. The chain uses TRBV9 and TRBJ1-4, with 8 bases aligning to TRBD1. V dropped 2 bases and J dropped 3; count of bases not matched to a gene: 0. This CDR3 comprises 14 residues. Germline-derived CDR1 and CDR2 are SGDLS and YYNGEE.

The rearrangement links TRBV27 to TRBJ2-3, with 10 bases lining up with TRBD2. This CDR3 region has 14 residues. V was clipped by 7 bases and J by 2 bases; unmatched bases: 3. The germline gives CDR1 MNHEY, CDR2 SMNVEV (reference sequence). DNA of the CDR3: TGTGCCAGCACCCTAGCGGGGGCCACAGATACGCAGTATTTT. Amino acid sequence: CASTLAGATDTQYF.

This chain uses TRBV27 with TRBJ2-1; 8 bases match TRBD2. This CDR3 spans 14 amino acids. V shed 11 bases, J shed 5 bases, and the junction held 11 bases outside the gene matches. CDR1 MNHEY and CDR2 SMNVEV come from the germline V gene (reference sequence). CDR3 region: CAGRGERENNEQFF. Written as DNA, the CDR3 is TGTGCCGGGCGTGGGGAGCGGGAGAACAATGAGCAGTTCTTC.

CDR3 amino acids: CASSLVAGDIEAFF. The CDR3 nucleotides read TGTGCCAGCAGCTTAGTGGCCGGGGACATCGAAGCTTTCTTT. The V gene is TRBV7-2, the J gene TRBJ1-1, with D possibly TRBD1 on 6 matching bases. CDR1 and CDR2 from the germline V gene are SGHTA and FQGNSA. Trimming stripped 1 base from V and 8 bases from J, with 14 bases between. The CDR3 has 14 residues.

The V call is TRBV12-3 or TRBV12-4, the J call TRBJ1-2; D is unresolved. Trimming stripped 1 base from V and 4 bases from J, with 7 bases between. This CDR3 has 13 residues. CDR3 residues: CASSLGASYGYTF. Written as DNA, the CDR3 is TGTGCCAGCAGTTTAGGGGCGTCCTATGGCTACACCTTC.

The chain uses TRBV28 and TRBJ2-1, with D uncertain. The CDR3 has 12 residues. The germline V gene has CDR1 MDHEN and CDR2 SYDVKM. V was cut by 5 bases and J by 5 bases, with 7 bases left in between. CDR3 residues: CASSLQHNEQFF. DNA of the CDR3: TGTGCCAGCAGTCTACAGCACAATGAGCAGTTCTTC.

The rearrangement links TRBV19 to TRBJ2-1; TRBD1 matches at 9 bases. Germline V CDR1 and CDR2: LNHDA, SQIVND (reference sequence). The CDR3 runs 15 residues. After removal of 5 bases from V and 6 bases from J, the junction contained 8 bases not matched to a gene. The CDR3, as DNA: TGTGCCAGTAGTTTAACGGGACAGGGATTCAATGAGCAGTTCTTC. Amino acids: CASSLTGQGFNEQFF.

V gene TRBV30 combines with J gene TRBJ1-5; D gene unclear. The CDR3 spans 15 residues. CDR1 GTSNPN and CDR2 SVGIG come from the germline V gene (reference sequence). The V and J ends lost 3 bases and 2 bases respectively, with 14 bases between them. CDR3 in amino acids: CAWSEGGVGNQPQHF. The CDR3 bases are TGTGCCTGGAGCGAGGGTGGGGTGGGCAATCAGCCCCAGCATTTT.